These T cell receptor beta chains were read from a single sample in a study of T cell responses to AZD1222 COVID-19 vaccine. Some clones are missing from TCRdb's copy, which holds only in-frame ones; the method was immunoSEQ multiplex PCR. The sample contains 110,000 to 150,000 clones, 92% of which appear only once. The source was peripheral blood, collected 28 days after the second AZD1222 dose. The source is an adult who received the AZD1222 COVID-19 vaccine. Both conserved end residues are part of each CDR3. A D gene is named only where the DNA matches it firmly. Size is omitted from some rows. Given values are once, few, many or a class for expanded clones.

clone_size	d_call	j_call	v_call	cdr3_aa	cdr3_nt
-	-	TRBJ2-1	TRBV29-1	CSVEGSHKGDEQFF	TGCAGCGTTGAAGGCAGTCACAAAGGGGATGAGCAGTTCTTC
-	-	TRBJ2-1	TRBV28	CASSLVVSTSSYNEQFF	TGTGCCAGCAGTTTAGTCGTCAGTACTAGCTCCTACAATGAGCAGTTCTTC
-	TRBD1	TRBJ1-4	TRBV30	CAWSVPGTDNEKLFF	TGTGCCTGGAGTGTACCCGGGACAGATAATGAAAAACTGTTTTTT
-	-	TRBJ1-5	TRBV6-1	CASSEPGISNQPQHF	TGTGCCAGCAGTGAACCCGGGATCAGCAATCAGCCCCAGCATTTT
-	TRBD2	TRBJ2-1	TRBV3-1/TRBV3-2	CASSRPGTSGRGWNEQFF	TGTGCCAGCAGCCGGCCCGGGACTAGCGGGAGGGGCTGGAATGAGCAGTTCTTC
-	TRBD2	TRBJ2-7	TRBV7-9	CASAGTNSYEQYF	TGTGCCAGCGCCGGGACTAACTCCTACGAGCAGTACTTC
-	-	TRBJ1-1	TRBV5-6	CASSLGPGPTTEAFF	TGTGCCAGCAGCCTGGGCCCAGGGCCGACCACTGAAGCTTTCTTT
-	-	TRBJ2-1	TRBV7-9	CASSSQGGSHEQFF	TGTGCCAGCAGCTCCCAAGGAGGGAGCCATGAGCAGTTCTTC
-	TRBD2	TRBJ2-1	TRBV5-1	CASSLATLAGFEQFF	TGCGCCAGCAGCTTGGCAACACTAGCGGGATTTGAGCAGTTCTTC
-	-	TRBJ2-2	TRBV18	CASSPAGRGTGELFF	TGTGCCAGCTCTCCAGCCGGCCGTGGAACCGGGGAGCTGTTTTTT
-	-	TRBJ1-1	TRBV5-1	CASSGGRGLNTEAFF	TGCGCCAGCAGCGGGGGTCGAGGGCTGAACACTGAAGCTTTCTTT
once	-	TRBJ2-2	TRBV19	CASRVLDTGELFF	TGTGCCAGCAGGGTTTTGGACACCGGGGAGCTGTTTTTT
-	-	TRBJ2-3	TRBV5-1	CASTRTGTSTDTQYF	TGCGCCAGCACCCGAACGGGTACTAGCACAGATACGCAGTATTTT
-	TRBD2	TRBJ2-7	TRBV19	CASSVRGGSSYEQYF	TGTGCCAGTAGTGTTCGGGGAGGGAGCTCCTACGAGCAGTACTTC
once	TRBD2	TRBJ2-3	TRBV10-3	CAIRGLASTDTQYF	TGTGCCATCAGGGGACTAGCCTCCACAGATACGCAGTATTTT
-	-	TRBJ2-7	TRBV6-2/TRBV6-3	CASSYPDYEQYF	TGTGCCAGCAGTTACCCGGACTACGAGCAGTACTTC
-	-	TRBJ2-7	TRBV11-2	CASRAPGRRGEQYF	TGTGCCAGCAGAGCACCGGGACGTCGGGGGGAGCAGTACTTC
-	-	TRBJ1-6	TRBV6-5	CASSYVRGPDSPLHF	TGTGCCAGCAGTTACGTCCGGGGCCCGGATTCACCCCTCCACTTT
-	-	TRBJ2-7	TRBV3-1/TRBV3-2	CASSQVLAPVHEQYF	TGTGCCAGCAGCCAAGTACTAGCCCCCGTCCACGAGCAGTACTTC
-	TRBD1	TRBJ1-6	TRBV6-5	CASTQGGTVNSPLHF	TGTGCCAGCACCCAAGGGGGGACAGTAAATTCACCCCTCCACTTT
once	TRBD1	TRBJ1-6	TRBV5-4	CASSPRQGDNSPLHF	TGTGCCAGCAGCCCCCGACAGGGGGATAATTCACCCCTCCACTTT
-	-	TRBJ2-3	TRBV10-3	CAISDPTGQLIGTDTQYF	TGTGCCATCAGTGACCCTACGGGACAACTTATCGGCACAGATACGCAGTATTTT
-	TRBD2	TRBJ2-1	TRBV5-6	CASSLGASGTYNEQFF	TGTGCCAGCAGCTTGGGGGCTAGCGGAACCTACAATGAGCAGTTCTTC
-	-	TRBJ2-3	TRBV5-6	CASSLSGLVFTDTQYF	TGTGCCAGCAGCTTGTCAGGTCTCGTTTTCACAGATACGCAGTATTTT
-	-	TRBJ2-7	TRBV3-1/TRBV3-2	CASSLSYEQYF	TGTGCCAGCAGCCTTTCCTACGAGCAGTACTTC
-	TRBD1	TRBJ2-2	TRBV19	CASSIIGTGIEGELFF	TGTGCCAGTAGTATAATTGGGACAGGGATAGAAGGGGAGCTGTTTTTT
-	TRBD1	TRBJ1-3	TRBV11-3	CASSLASRDRDSGNTIYF	TGTGCCAGCAGCTTAGCATCGAGGGACAGGGACTCTGGAAACACCATATATTTT
few	-	TRBJ1-5	TRBV27	CASSWQGSNQPQHF	TGTGCCAGCAGTTGGCAGGGCTCCAATCAGCCCCAGCATTTT
-	-	TRBJ2-2	TRBV6-4	CASSDSGTTGELFF	TGTGCCAGCAGTGACTCGGGCACGACCGGGGAGCTGTTTTTT
-	TRBD2	TRBJ2-5	TRBV18	CASSPREGLQETQYF	TGTGCCAGCTCACCAAGGGAGGGGTTACAAGAGACCCAGTACTTC
-	TRBD2	TRBJ2-1	TRBV7-9	CASSAGLAVSNEQFF	TGTGCCAGCAGCGCGGGACTAGCGGTATCCAATGAGCAGTTCTTC
-	-	TRBJ1-1	TRBV28	CASSSPGPAEAFF	TGTGCCAGCAGTTCACCGGGGCCTGCGGAAGCTTTCTTT
-	TRBD1	TRBJ1-5	TRBV12-5	CASGQDRDQPQHF	TGTGCTAGTGGACAGGACAGGGATCAGCCCCAGCATTTT
-	-	TRBJ1-2	TRBV5-1	CASSLDSPNYGYTF	TGCGCCAGCAGCTTGGACTCACCGAACTATGGCTACACCTTC
-	TRBD1	TRBJ2-2	TRBV29-1	CSVVGGPGQGNGELFF	TGCAGCGTTGTGGGGGGACCGGGACAGGGAAACGGGGAGCTGTTTTTT
-	-	TRBJ2-7	TRBV5-4	CASGFQGYEQYF	TGTGCCAGCGGATTCCAAGGCTACGAGCAGTACTTC
once	-	TRBJ1-5	TRBV11-2	CASSLGTTSQPQHF	TGTGCCAGCAGCCTAGGGACCACATCCCAGCCCCAGCATTTT
once	-	TRBJ2-1	TRBV7-7	CASSLGAGTTYNEQFF	TGTGCCAGCAGCCTAGGTGCCGGGACCACTTACAATGAGCAGTTCTTC
few	TRBD1	TRBJ2-7	TRBV19	CASSMGQGYEQYF	TGTGCCAGTAGTATGGGACAGGGCTACGAGCAGTACTTC
-	TRBD2	TRBJ2-7	TRBV7-6	CASSLAPREGAYEQYF	TGTGCCAGCAGCTTAGCGCCGCGGGAGGGAGCCTACGAGCAGTACTTC
-	-	TRBJ1-2	TRBV7-2	CASSPDRAGTF	TGTGCCAGCAGCCCCGACCGAGCTGGGACCTTC
-	TRBD1	TRBJ1-5	TRBV29-1	CSVTWTGGPRDQPQHF	TGCAGCGTTACATGGACAGGGGGCCCGCGCGATCAGCCCCAGCATTTT
once	TRBD1	TRBJ2-7	TRBV5-4	CASSSLQGAFVAYEQYF	TGTGCCAGCAGCTCGTTACAGGGGGCCTTCGTCGCCTACGAGCAGTACTTC
-	TRBD1	TRBJ1-5	TRBV24-1	CATSDRRQGSNQPQHF	TGTGCCACCAGTGATCGGCGACAGGGAAGCAATCAGCCCCAGCATTTT
-	-	TRBJ2-3	TRBV9	CASSVGGGPSTDTQYF	TGTGCCAGCAGCGTAGGGGGTGGCCCTAGCACAGATACGCAGTATTTT
-	TRBD2	TRBJ2-3	TRBV13	CASSLRLAGGLSSTQYF	TGTGCCAGCAGCTTACGTCTAGCGGGAGGGCTAAGTTCTACGCAGTATTTT
-	-	TRBJ2-1	TRBV18	CASSPLTGASYNEQFF	TGTGCCAGCTCACCGTTGACAGGTGCGTCCTACAATGAGCAGTTCTTC
-	TRBD1	TRBJ1-1	TRBV18	CASSPGQAFTEAFF	TGTGCCAGCTCACCGGGACAGGCCTTTACCGAAGCTTTCTTT
-	-	TRBJ2-7	TRBV6-2/TRBV6-3	CASSHWQTYEQYF	TGTGCCAGCAGCCACTGGCAGACCTACGAGCAGTACTTC
-	TRBD2	TRBJ2-3	TRBV10-3	CAIRSWGLADTDTQYF	TGTGCCATCCGGAGTTGGGGACTAGCGGACACAGATACGCAGTATTTT
-	TRBD1	TRBJ1-4	TRBV5-1	CASSLLQTGEGHYSKLFF	TGCGCCAGCAGCCTACTACAGACAGGGGAGGGACACTACAGCAAACTGTTTTTT
-	-	TRBJ2-2	TRBV19	CASSIQVGRGRTGELFF	TGTGCCAGTAGTATACAGGTCGGCAGGGGAAGGACCGGGGAGCTGTTTTTT
-	-	TRBJ2-1	TRBV5-4	CASTPGGGSPLNEQFF	TGTGCCAGCACCCCAGGGGGCGGGAGCCCCCTGAATGAGCAGTTCTTC
-	TRBD2	TRBJ2-1	TRBV28	CASRLAGVEQFF	TGTGCCAGCAGGCTAGCGGGAGTTGAGCAGTTCTTC
-	TRBD1	TRBJ1-3	TRBV29-1	CSVGGGLSGNTIYF	TGCAGCGTAGGAGGGGGCCTCTCTGGAAACACCATATATTTT
-	TRBD1	TRBJ2-7	TRBV7-2	CASSSMGQSSYEQYF	TGTGCCAGCTCCTCCATGGGACAGAGCTCCTACGAGCAGTACTTC
-	-	TRBJ2-3	TRBV5-1	CASSHRGSGRNADTQYF	TGCGCCAGCAGCCACAGGGGGAGCGGGAGAAACGCAGATACGCAGTATTTT
-	-	TRBJ1-2	TRBV9	CASSVALEAIGYTF	TGTGCCAGCAGCGTAGCATTGGAAGCTATTGGCTACACCTTC
-	TRBD1	TRBJ1-1	TRBV10-3	CAISSEGTGGFF	TGTGCCATCAGCTCTGAAGGGACAGGAGGTTTCTTT
few	-	TRBJ1-6	TRBV12-3/TRBV12-4	CASSFRNNSPLHF	TGTGCCAGCAGTTTCAGGAATAATTCACCCCTCCACTTT